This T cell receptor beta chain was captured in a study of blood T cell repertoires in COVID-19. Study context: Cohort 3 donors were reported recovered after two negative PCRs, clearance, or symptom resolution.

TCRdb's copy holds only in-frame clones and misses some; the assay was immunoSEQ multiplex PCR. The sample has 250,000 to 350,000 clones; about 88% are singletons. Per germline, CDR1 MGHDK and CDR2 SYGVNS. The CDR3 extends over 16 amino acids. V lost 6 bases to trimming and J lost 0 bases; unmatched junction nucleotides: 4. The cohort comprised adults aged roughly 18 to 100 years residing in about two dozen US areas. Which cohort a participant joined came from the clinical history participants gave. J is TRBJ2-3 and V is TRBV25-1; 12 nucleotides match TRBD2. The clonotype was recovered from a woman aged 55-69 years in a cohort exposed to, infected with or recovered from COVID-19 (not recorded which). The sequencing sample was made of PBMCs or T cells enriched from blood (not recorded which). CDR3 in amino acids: CASRGGTSGSTDTQYF. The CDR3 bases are TGTGCCAGCAGAGGAGGGACTAGCGGGAGCACAGATACGCAGTATTTT.